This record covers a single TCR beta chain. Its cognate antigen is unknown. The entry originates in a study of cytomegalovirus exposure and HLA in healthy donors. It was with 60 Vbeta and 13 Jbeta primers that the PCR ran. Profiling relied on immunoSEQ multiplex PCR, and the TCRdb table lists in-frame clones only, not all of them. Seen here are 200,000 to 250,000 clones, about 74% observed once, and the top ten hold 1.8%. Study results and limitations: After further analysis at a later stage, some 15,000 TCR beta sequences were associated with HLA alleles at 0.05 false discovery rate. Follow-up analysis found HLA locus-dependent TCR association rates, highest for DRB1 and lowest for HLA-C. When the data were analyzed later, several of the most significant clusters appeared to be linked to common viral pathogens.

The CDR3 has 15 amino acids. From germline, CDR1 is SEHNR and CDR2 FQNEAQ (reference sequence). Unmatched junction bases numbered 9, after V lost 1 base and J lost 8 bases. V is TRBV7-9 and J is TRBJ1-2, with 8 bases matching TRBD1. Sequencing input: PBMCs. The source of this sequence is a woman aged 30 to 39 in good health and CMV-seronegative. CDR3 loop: CASSLDQGAWRGYTF. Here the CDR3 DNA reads TGTGCCAGCAGCTTAGATCAGGGGGCTTGGCGCGGCTACACCTTC.